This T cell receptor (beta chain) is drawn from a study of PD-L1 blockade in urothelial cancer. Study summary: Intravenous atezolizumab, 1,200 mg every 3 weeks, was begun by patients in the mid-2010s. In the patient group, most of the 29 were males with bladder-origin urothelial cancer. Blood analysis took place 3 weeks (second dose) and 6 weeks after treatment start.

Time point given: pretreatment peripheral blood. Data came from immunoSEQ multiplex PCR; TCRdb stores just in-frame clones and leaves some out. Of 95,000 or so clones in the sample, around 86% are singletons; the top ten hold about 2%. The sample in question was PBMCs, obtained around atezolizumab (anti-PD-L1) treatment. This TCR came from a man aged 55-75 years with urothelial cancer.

Here the CDR3 DNA reads TGTGCCAGCTCACCACGGCCAGGGGGCGCCGGTACAGATACGCAGTATTTT. Amino acid sequence: CASSPRPGGAGTDTQYF. This rearrangement joins TRBV18 to TRBJ2-3; 8 bases match TRBD1. V shed 1 base and J 3 bases; nucleotides not matched to a gene: 9. Germline V gives CDR1 KGHSH, CDR2 LQKENI. CDR3 length: 17 residues.